The clone carrying this TCR beta chain was seen just once. The sample originates from a study of blood T cell repertoires in COVID-19. About the study: Some COVID-19 samples were acute and others convalescent; all came from the United States, Italy and Spain. Sources were T cells, B-cell-depleted T cells, or PBMCs; the material itself was cDNA or gDNA.

Per the authors' pipeline: Scientists estimated how many nucleated cells there were by amplifying reference gene primers. TCRdb's table, derived via immunoSEQ multiplex PCR, lists solely in-frame clones and lacks some. V, J and clone size were drawn from that table, and D and trimming were deduced from the DNA. This table holds 190,000 or so clones, around 90% found once. From germline, CDR1 is MDHEN and CDR2 SYDVKM. V was pared by 2 bases and J by 4 bases, with 14 bases between. The CDR3 extends over 15 amino acids. The rearrangement uses TRBV28 and TRBJ1-1; tentatively, D is TRBD1 (5 bases). The receptor comes from a man in his fifties or sixties with acute or convalescent COVID-19. The sequencing input was peripheral blood. This CDR3 is CASSLTAGQGTEAFF. The CDR3 DNA follows: TGTGCCAGCAGTTTAACAGCAGGGCAGGGCACTGAAGCTTTCTTT.